This entry describes one T cell receptor beta chain. The Seattle site enrolled patients during active infection and followed them longitudinally. The data belong to a study of blood T cell repertoires in COVID-19. Study details: PBMCs, B-cell-depleted T cells, or T cells provided the cDNA or gDNA that made up the material.

Original data processing: How many nucleated cells were present was estimated from reference gene primer amplification. Only in-frame clones appear in the TCRdb table, and some are missing; sequencing was by immunoSEQ multiplex PCR. V, J and clone size are taken as reported in that table, and D and trimming were inferred from the DNA itself. The data show roughly 69,000 clones, approximately 84% seen once. This CDR3 contains 16 residues. V was cut by 2 bases and J by 5 bases, with 13 bases left in between. CDR1 and CDR2 from the germline V gene are MNHNS and SASEGT. This TCR was recovered from a man aged 45-65 years with COVID-19, enrolled during active disease. Sequenced: peripheral blood. This chain joins TRBV6-1 and TRBJ1-6; tentatively, D is TRBD1 (5 bases). CDR3 DNA sequence: TGTGCCAGCAGTGAACAGGGCGCTTTCAATAATTCACCCCTCCACTTT. Its protein is CASSEQGAFNNSPLHF.